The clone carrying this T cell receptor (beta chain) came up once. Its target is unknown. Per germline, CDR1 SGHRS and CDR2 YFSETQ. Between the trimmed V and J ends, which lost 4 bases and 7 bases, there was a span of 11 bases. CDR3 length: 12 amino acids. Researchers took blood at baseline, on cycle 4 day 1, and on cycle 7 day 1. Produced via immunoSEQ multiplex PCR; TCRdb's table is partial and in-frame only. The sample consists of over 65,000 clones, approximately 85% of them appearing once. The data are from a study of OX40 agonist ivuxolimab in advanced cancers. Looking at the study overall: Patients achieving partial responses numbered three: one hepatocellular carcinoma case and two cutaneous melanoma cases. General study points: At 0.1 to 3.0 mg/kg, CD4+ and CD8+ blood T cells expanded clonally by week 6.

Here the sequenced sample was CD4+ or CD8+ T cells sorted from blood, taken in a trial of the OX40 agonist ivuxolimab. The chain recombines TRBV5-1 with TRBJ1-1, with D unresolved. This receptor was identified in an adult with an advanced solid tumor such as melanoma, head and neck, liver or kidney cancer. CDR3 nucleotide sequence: TGCGCCAGCAGCCTTAGGCGGGGTGAAGCTTTCTTT. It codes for CASSLRRGEAFF.